Below, 21 T cell receptor beta chains from the same sample are listed, as sequenced in a study of Ad26.COV2.S vaccination and SARS-CoV-2 variants. The protocol was immunoSEQ multiplex PCR, while the TCRdb copy is restricted to in-frame clones and leaves out a portion. Of about 350,000 clones listed, around 89% were seen once; the top ten hold around 6.4%. The sample's treatment: roughly 18 received Ad26.COV2.S at low or high dose, single or two shots; several received placebo; per-sample allocation not given. Sampling was performed 63 days after the first vaccine or placebo injection. The material sequenced was peripheral blood, taken in a trial of Ad26.COV2.S vaccine versus placebo. These receptors were obtained from a person aged 18 to 65 who received the Ad26.COV2.S COVID-19 vaccine or a placebo.

This clone has just one count. This chain joins TRBV7-9 and TRBJ2-4; D possibly matches TRBD1 or TRBD2 (5 bases each). Trimming pared 1 base from V and 9 bases from J, leaving 16 bases between. Germline CDR1 reads SEHNR; CDR2 reads FQNEAQ (reference sequence). This CDR3 has 15 residues. Here the CDR3 reads CASSLDWGKVGIQYF. The CDR3, as DNA: TGTGCCAGCAGCTTAGATTGGGGGAAGGTTGGCATTCAGTACTTC.

The J gene is TRBJ2-1, the V gene TRBV19, with 12 bases that match TRBD1. CDR1 and CDR2 (germline): LNHDA, SQIVND (reference sequence). The trim removed 8 bases at V and 9 bases at J, leaving 5 bases unmatched. This CDR3 is built from 13 residues. The CDR3 region is CASSGTGGGEQFF. The CDR3 DNA follows: TGTGCCAGTTCCGGGACAGGGGGCGGTGAGCAGTTCTTC.

The chain is built from TRBV7-9 and TRBJ2-1, with D tentatively TRBD1 (6 bases). The CDR3 is 13 amino acids. The germline V gene encodes CDR1 SEHNR and CDR2 FQNEAQ (reference sequence). Between the trimmed V and J ends, which lost 8 bases and 7 bases, there was a span of 15 bases. CDR3 in DNA: TGTGCCAGCGAGACAGGCCGATGGAATGAGCAGTTCTTC. Translated: CASETGRWNEQFF.

V is TRBV2 and J is TRBJ1-1, with 9 bases that match TRBD1. The CDR3 loop spans 15 amino acids. The germline CDR1 and CDR2 sequences are SNHLY and FYNNEI. Trimming removed 4 bases from V and 11 bases from J; junction bases left unmatched: 14. The CDR3 is CASSGGQGQSAPAFF. The CDR3 bases are TGTGCCAGCAGTGGGGGACAGGGACAGTCAGCTCCGGCTTTCTTT.

A single count supports this clone. The chain links TRBV6-2 or TRBV6-3 to TRBJ1-2; TRBD1 matches 7 bases. Germline V gene lookup returns CDR1 MNHEY and CDR2 SVGEGT. Trimming at V came to 6 bases and at J to 3 bases, leaving 7 bases not matched to a gene. The CDR3 is 14 amino acids. The CDR3, as DNA: TGTGCCAGCAGCTGGGACAGTGGGTACTATGGCTACACCTTC. Amino acids: CASSWDSGYYGYTF.

This chain uses TRBV5-5 with TRBJ1-4; no reliable D call. Trimming removed 2 bases from V and 5 bases from J, with 4 bases in between. The germline V gene encodes CDR1 SGHKS and CDR2 YYEKEE (reference sequence). This CDR3 region has 12 residues. CDR3 nucleotides: TGTGCCAGCAGCTTCACAAATGAAAAACTGTTTTTT. It codes for CASSFTNEKLFF.

The chain uses TRBV6-2 or TRBV6-3 and TRBJ2-1; TRBD2 matches at 14 bases. Germline values: CDR1 MNHEY, CDR2 SVGEGT. Germline trimming cut 2 bases from V and 0 bases from J; bases unmatched to any gene: 9. This CDR3 comprises 20 residues. CDR3: CASSYERVGTSGSSYNEQFF. CDR3 DNA: TGTGCCAGCAGTTACGAGCGGGTAGGGACTAGCGGGAGCTCCTACAATGAGCAGTTCTTC.

The V gene is TRBV28, the J gene TRBJ2-1; 7 bases line up with TRBD2. V was pared by 1 base and J by 2 bases, with 2 bases of the junction left unmatched. Germline V gene data show CDR1 as MDHEN and CDR2 as SYDVKM. This CDR3 spans 15 amino acids. The CDR3 protein is CASSLSGGPYNEQFF. CDR3 sequence (DNA): TGTGCCAGCAGTTTATCGGGGGGACCCTACAATGAGCAGTTCTTC.

This rearrangement joins TRBV19 to TRBJ2-2; the match to TRBD1 covers 7 bases. V was clipped by 3 bases and J by 4 bases; unmatched bases: 5. CDR3 length: 15 amino acids. Germline CDR1 and CDR2: LNHDA and SQIVND (reference sequence). The chain's CDR3 is CASSMRGPSTGELFF. The CDR3, as DNA: TGTGCCAGTAGTATGAGGGGGCCGAGCACCGGGGAGCTGTTTTTT.

This clone was seen a single time. This sequence joins TRBV4-2 and TRBJ2-3; TRBD2 matches 9 bases. The trim removed 7 bases at V and 3 bases at J, leaving 11 bases unmatched. This CDR3 spans 16 amino acids. CDR1 and CDR2 (germline): LGHNA, YNFKEQ. The CDR3 coding sequence is TGTGCCAGCACCTCCCCGACTAGCGGAATTACAGATACGCAGTATTTT. Its protein product is CASTSPTSGITDTQYF.

V gene TRBV13 combines with J gene TRBJ2-7; 11 nucleotides align to TRBD2. With 6 bases clipped from V and 2 bases from J, the junction kept 9 bases outside the gene matches. Germline loops: CDR1 PRHDT, CDR2 FYEKMQ (reference sequence). This CDR3 has 16 amino acids. CDR3 nucleotides: TGTGCCAGCAGGTTAAGCCTAGCGGGAGGAACCTACGAGCAGTACTTC. Translation: CASRLSLAGGTYEQYF.

The V gene is TRBV5-4, the J gene TRBJ2-1; D gene unclear. From germline, CDR1 is SGHNT and CDR2 YYREEE (reference sequence). The CDR3 runs 15 residues. Between the trimmed V and J ends, which lost 2 bases and 0 bases, there was a span of 9 bases. CDR3 coding DNA: TGTGCCAGCAGCTTTGGCCAGAGCTCCTACAATGAGCAGTTCTTC. This codes for CASSFGQSSYNEQFF.

This clone appeared once. The chain employs TRBV12-3 or TRBV12-4 and TRBJ1-1; TRBD1 aligns across 8 bases. This CDR3 region has 13 residues. Trimming at V came to 6 bases and at J to 4 bases, leaving 4 bases not matched to a gene. CDR3: CASSNTGGTEAFF. For the CDR3, the DNA is TGTGCCAGCAGCAATACAGGGGGCACTGAAGCTTTCTTT.

In nucleotides, the CDR3 is TGTGCCAGCAGTCAAAGCTGGGTGCGCTCCTACGAGCAGTACTTC. Translating gives CASSQSWVRSYEQYF. V is TRBV7-2 and J is TRBJ2-7; D is ambiguous. The length of the CDR3 is 15 residues. Germline assignment: CDR1 SGHTA and CDR2 FQGNSA. Trimming took off 6 bases at V and 0 bases at J, with 15 bases between the two ends. The full variable domain, completed using reference TRBV7-2 and TRBJ2-7, is GAGVSQSPSNKVTEKGKDVELRCDPISGHTALYWYRQSLGQGLEFLIYFQGNSAPDKSGLPSDRFSAERTGGSVSTLTIQRTQQEDSAVYLCASSQSWVRSYEQYFGPGTRLTVT.

The gene calls are TRBV27 and TRBJ2-2; D is undetermined. The CDR3 is 13 amino acids. With 1 base removed from V and 4 bases from J, the gap between germline ends came to 4 bases. CDR1 and CDR2 from the germline V gene are MNHEY and SMNVEV (reference sequence). CDR3: CASSLYGTGELFF. The CDR3 nucleotides are TGTGCCAGCAGTTTATACGGCACCGGGGAGCTGTTTTTT.

This clone appeared a few times. The chain links TRBV6-2 or TRBV6-3 to TRBJ2-7; D remains unclear. This CDR3 region has 17 residues. With 5 bases removed from V and 0 bases from J, the gap between germline ends came to 20 bases. Germline V lookup: CDR1 MNHEY, CDR2 SVGEGT. This chain's CDR3 is CASSPRLGLFVSYEQYF. The CDR3 DNA sequence: TGTGCCAGCAGTCCCCGCTTGGGCCTTTTCGTCTCCTACGAGCAGTACTTC.

The V gene is TRBV18, the J gene TRBJ1-4; D is unclear. This CDR3 has 14 residues. Trimming took 4 bases from V and 0 from J, leaving 6 bases between them. CDR1 and CDR2 (germline): KGHSH, LQKENI. CDR3 loop: CASSRQATNEKLFF. As DNA, the CDR3 is TGTGCCAGCTCACGACAAGCAACTAATGAAAAACTGTTTTTT.

This chain links TRBV9 with TRBJ1-1; no reliable D call. V was clipped by 0 bases and J by 1 base, with 10 bases between them. The germline V gene encodes CDR1 SGDLS and CDR2 YYNGEE. The CDR3 spans 15 residues. The CDR3 bases are TGTGCCAGCAGCGTAGGACATAGTACGAACACTGAAGCTTTCTTT. Its protein is CASSVGHSTNTEAFF.

This chain uses TRBV4-2 with TRBJ2-1; D is uncertain. V shed 2 bases and J shed 0 bases, with 11 bases lying between them. Per germline, CDR1 LGHNA and CDR2 YNFKEQ. The length of the CDR3 is 16 residues. DNA for the CDR3: TGTGCCAGCAGCCAAACCCTTTCCGTCTCCTACAATGAGCAGTTCTTC. It translates to CASSQTLSVSYNEQFF.

The gene calls are TRBV6-5 and TRBJ1-5; D gene unclear. Trimming left V 4 bases short and J 7 bases short, with 14 bases between. Germline assignment: CDR1 MNHEY and CDR2 SVGAGI. This CDR3 has 14 amino acids. CDR3 in amino acids: CASSSNERGQPQHF. CDR3 coding DNA: TGTGCCAGCAGTTCCAATGAGCGGGGACAGCCCCAGCATTTT.

The chain couples TRBV27 to TRBJ1-5; D gene ambiguous. Trimming left V 4 bases short and J 6 bases short, with 16 bases between. The CDR3 consists of 15 residues. Looked up from germline, CDR1 is MNHEY and CDR2 is SMNVEV (reference sequence). This CDR3 reads CASSYSRSLAQPQHF. CDR3 coding DNA: TGTGCCAGCAGTTATTCAAGGAGTTTAGCTCAGCCCCAGCATTTT.